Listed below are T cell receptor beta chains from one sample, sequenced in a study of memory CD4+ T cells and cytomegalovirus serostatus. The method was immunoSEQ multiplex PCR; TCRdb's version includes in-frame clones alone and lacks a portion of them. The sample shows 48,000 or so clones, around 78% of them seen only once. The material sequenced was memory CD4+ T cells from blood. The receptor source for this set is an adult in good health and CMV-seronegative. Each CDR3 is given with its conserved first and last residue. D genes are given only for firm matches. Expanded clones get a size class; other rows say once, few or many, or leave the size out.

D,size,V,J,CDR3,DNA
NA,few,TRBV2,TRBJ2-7,CASRDASIIGGTPYEQYF,TGTGCCAGCAGGGACGCAAGTATTATTGGGGGGACGCCCTACGAGCAGTACTTC
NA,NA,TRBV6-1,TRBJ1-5,CASSEGAPEGPQHF,TGTGCCAGCAGTGAAGGTGCGCCCGAGGGGCCCCAGCATTTT
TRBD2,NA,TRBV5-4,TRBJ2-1,CASSRTSGRAYNEQFF,TGTGCCAGCAGCCGGACTAGCGGGAGGGCATACAATGAGCAGTTCTTC
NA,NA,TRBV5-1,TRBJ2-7,CASSLGPGASGEQYF,TGCGCCAGCAGCTTGGGGCCGGGGGCATCGGGCGAGCAGTACTTC
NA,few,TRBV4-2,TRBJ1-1,CASVGDNGDTEAFF,TGTGCCAGCGTCGGGGACAATGGGGACACTGAAGCTTTCTTT
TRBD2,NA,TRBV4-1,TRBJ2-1,CASSQGLAGPYNEQFF,TGCGCCAGCAGCCAAGGGCTAGCGGGTCCTTACAATGAGCAGTTCTTC
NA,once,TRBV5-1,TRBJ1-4,CASRDSAATNEKLFF,TGCGCCAGCAGGGACAGCGCGGCAACTAATGAAAAACTGTTTTTT
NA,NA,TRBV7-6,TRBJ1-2,CASSLRGGMDYTF,TGTGCCAGCAGCTTAAGGGGAGGTATGGACTACACCTTC
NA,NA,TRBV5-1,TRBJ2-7,CASSLEYEQYF,TGCGCCAGCAGCTTGGAGTACGAGCAGTACTTC
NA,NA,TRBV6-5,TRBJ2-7,CASSYSAGVSYEQYF,TGTGCCAGCAGTTACTCGGCGGGCGTCTCCTACGAGCAGTACTTC
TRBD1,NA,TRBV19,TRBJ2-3,CASSDRDRVTDTQYF,TGTGCCAGTAGTGACCGGGACAGGGTAACAGATACGCAGTATTTT
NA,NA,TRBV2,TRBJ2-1,CASIRDNEQFF,TGTGCCAGCATACGGGACAATGAGCAGTTCTTC
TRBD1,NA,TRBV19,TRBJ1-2,CASRSPSTGGDGYTF,TGTGCCAGTCGTTCCCCTTCAACAGGGGGGGATGGCTACACCTTC
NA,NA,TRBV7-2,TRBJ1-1,CASSPMQGATEAFF,TGTGCCAGCAGCCCCATGCAGGGTGCCACTGAAGCTTTCTTT
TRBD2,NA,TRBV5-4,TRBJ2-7,CASSRLAGDNRYEQYF,TGTGCCAGCAGCCGACTAGCGGGGGACAATAGGTACGAGCAGTACTTC
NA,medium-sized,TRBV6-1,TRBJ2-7,CASSQSGPVSEQYF,TGTGCCAGCAGCCAGTCCGGGCCGGTCTCCGAGCAGTACTTC
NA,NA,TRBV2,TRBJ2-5,CASSSSGKGQETQYF,TGTGCCAGCAGTTCATCGGGGAAAGGGCAAGAGACCCAGTACTTC